This TCR beta chain emerged from a study of read filtering for tumor transcriptome and immune sequencing. The wider study: Among patients, some 17 were male and 14 female, aged about 40 to 90 (mean around 66).

This clonotype was recorded at least ten times. Its antigen is not known. From around 0.4 ug of RNA, a library with molecular barcoded alpha/delta and beta/gamma adaptors was made. TCRdb re-derived calls from the reads in MiXCR, one entry per CDR3 protein. The data hold some 41,000 distinct CDR3 sequences, with around an eighth observed a single time. Study-wide results and caveats: This fraction held mixed bone marrow immune cells after CD138-negative sorting.

Trimming shortened V by 1 base and J by 3 bases, and 9 bases separated the two germline ends. The CDR3 is 14 amino acids. Germline V gene sequence: CDR1 LGHNA, CDR2 YSLEER. The chain is built from TRBV4-3 and TRBJ2-5; unclear D gene. This clonotype originated in a donor at least 40 years old with multiple myeloma. Sample: a population of CD138-negative cells sorted from bone marrow. The chain's CDR3 is CASSQVLREETQYF. The CDR3 DNA reads as TGCGCCAGCAGCCAAGTACTACGTGAAGAGACCCAGTACTTC.